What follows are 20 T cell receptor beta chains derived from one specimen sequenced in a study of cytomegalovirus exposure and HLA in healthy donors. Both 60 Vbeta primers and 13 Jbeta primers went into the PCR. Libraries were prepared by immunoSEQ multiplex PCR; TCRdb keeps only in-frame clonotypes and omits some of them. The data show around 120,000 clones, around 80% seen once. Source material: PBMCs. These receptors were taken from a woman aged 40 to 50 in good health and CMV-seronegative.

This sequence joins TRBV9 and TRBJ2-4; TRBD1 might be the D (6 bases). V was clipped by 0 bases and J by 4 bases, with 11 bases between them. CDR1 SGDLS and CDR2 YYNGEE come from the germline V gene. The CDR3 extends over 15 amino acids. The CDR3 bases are TGTGCCAGCAGCGTAGATCAGGGGTTGAAAAACATTCAGTACTTC. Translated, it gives CASSVDQGLKNIQYF.

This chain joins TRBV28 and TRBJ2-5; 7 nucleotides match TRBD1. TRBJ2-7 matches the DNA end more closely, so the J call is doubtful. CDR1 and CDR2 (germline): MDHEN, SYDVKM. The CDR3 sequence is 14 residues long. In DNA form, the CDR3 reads TGTGCCAGCAGCCCTGGGACAGTAGCCTACGAGCAGTACTTC. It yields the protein CASSPGTVAYEQYF.

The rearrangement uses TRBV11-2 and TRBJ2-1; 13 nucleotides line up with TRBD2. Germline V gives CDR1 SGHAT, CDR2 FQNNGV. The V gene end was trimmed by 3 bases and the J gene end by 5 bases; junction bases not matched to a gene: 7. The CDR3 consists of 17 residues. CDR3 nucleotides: TGTGCCAGCAGCTTCCTCGCAACTAGCGGGGGGGACAATGAGCAGTTCTTC. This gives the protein CASSFLATSGGDNEQFF.

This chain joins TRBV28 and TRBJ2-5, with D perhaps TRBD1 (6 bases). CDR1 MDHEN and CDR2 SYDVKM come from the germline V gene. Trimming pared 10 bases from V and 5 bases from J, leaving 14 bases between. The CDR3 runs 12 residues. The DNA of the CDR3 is TGTGCCACCACAAGGGGGTTGGAGACCCAGTACTTC. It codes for CATTRGLETQYF.

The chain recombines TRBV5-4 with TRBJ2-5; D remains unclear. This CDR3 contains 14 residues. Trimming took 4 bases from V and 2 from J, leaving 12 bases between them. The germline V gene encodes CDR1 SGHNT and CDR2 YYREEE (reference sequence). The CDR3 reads CASSLRQRQETQYF. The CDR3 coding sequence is TGTGCCAGCAGCCTGAGACAAAGACAAGAGACCCAGTACTTC.

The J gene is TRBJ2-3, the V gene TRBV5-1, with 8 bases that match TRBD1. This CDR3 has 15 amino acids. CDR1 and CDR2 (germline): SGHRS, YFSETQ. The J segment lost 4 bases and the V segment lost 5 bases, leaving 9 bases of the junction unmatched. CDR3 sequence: CASRDDRGIADTQYF. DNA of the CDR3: TGCGCCAGCAGAGATGACAGGGGAATCGCAGATACGCAGTATTTT. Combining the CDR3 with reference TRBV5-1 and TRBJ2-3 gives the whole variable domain KAGVTQTPRYLIKTRGQQVTLSCSPISGHRSVSWYQQTPGQGLQFLFEYFSETQRNKGNFPGRFSGRQFSNSRSEMNVSTLELGDSALYLCASRDDRGIADTQYFGPGTRLTVL.

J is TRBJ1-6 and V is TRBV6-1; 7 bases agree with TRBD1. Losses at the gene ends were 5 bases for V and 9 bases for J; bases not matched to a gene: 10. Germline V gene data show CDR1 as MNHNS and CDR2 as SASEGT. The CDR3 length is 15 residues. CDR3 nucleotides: TGTGCCAGCAGTCCCTCTACAGGGGAAGGTTCACCCCTCCACTTT. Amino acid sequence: CASSPSTGEGSPLHF.

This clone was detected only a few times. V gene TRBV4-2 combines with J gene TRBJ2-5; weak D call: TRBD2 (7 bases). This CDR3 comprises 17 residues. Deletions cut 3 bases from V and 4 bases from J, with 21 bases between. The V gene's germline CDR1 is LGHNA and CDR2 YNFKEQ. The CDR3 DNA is TGTGCCAGCAGCCAGGCGGCACCGGGGGGCCAACGAGAGACCCAGTACTTC. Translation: CASSQAAPGGQRETQYF.

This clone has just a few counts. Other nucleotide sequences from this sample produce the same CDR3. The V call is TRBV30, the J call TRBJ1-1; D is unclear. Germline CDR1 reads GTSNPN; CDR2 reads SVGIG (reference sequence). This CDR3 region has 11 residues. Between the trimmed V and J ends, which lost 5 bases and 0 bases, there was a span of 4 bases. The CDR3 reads CAWSVNTEAFF. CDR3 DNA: TGTGCCTGGTCGGTGAACACTGAAGCTTTCTTT.

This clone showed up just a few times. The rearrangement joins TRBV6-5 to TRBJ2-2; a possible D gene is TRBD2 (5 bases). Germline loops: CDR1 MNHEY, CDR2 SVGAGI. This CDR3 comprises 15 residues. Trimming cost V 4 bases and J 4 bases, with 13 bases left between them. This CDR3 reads CASSWASRFTGELFF. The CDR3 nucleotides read TGTGCCAGCAGTTGGGCTAGCAGATTCACCGGGGAGCTGTTTTTT.

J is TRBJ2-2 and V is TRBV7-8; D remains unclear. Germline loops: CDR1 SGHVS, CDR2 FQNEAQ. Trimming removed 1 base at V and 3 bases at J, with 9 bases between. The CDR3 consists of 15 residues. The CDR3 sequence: CASSLGRYDTGELFF. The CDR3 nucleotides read TGTGCCAGCAGCTTAGGCAGATACGACACCGGGGAGCTGTTTTTT. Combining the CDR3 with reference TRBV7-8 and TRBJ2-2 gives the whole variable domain GAGVSQSPRYKVAKRGQDVALRCDPISGHVSLFWYQQALGQGPEFLTYFQNEAQLDKSGLPSDRFFAERPEGSVSTLKIQRTQQEDSAVYLCASSLGRYDTGELFFGEGSRLTVL.

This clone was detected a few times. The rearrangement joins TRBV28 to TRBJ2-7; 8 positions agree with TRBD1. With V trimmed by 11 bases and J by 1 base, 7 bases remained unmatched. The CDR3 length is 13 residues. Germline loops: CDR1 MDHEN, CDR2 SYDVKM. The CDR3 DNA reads TGTGCCGGACAGGGTATCGATTCCTACGAGCAGTACTTC. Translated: CAGQGIDSYEQYF.

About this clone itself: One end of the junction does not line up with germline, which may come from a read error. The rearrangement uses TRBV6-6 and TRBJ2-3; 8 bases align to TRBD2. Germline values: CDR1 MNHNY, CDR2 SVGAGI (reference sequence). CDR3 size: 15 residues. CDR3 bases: TGTGCCGGCAGTTACGGGAGGGCCTTCACAGATACGCAGTATTTT. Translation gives CAGSYGRAFTDTQYF.

The CDR3 reads CASSASRENYEQYF. The CDR3 DNA is TGTGCCAGCAGCGCCTCGCGGGAGAACTACGAGCAGTACTTC. The V and J genes are TRBV6-5 and TRBJ2-7; 7 bases are shared with TRBD2. V lost 6 bases and J lost 3; bases outside the gene matches: 8. The CDR3 sequence is 14 residues long. The V gene's germline CDR1 is MNHEY and CDR2 SVGAGI.

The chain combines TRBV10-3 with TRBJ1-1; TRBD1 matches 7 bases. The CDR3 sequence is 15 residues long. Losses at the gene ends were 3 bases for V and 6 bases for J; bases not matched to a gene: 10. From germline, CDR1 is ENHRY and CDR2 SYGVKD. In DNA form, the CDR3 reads TGTGCCATCAGTGATATAAGAGACAGGGAGTCTGAAGCTTTCTTT. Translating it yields CAISDIRDRESEAFF.

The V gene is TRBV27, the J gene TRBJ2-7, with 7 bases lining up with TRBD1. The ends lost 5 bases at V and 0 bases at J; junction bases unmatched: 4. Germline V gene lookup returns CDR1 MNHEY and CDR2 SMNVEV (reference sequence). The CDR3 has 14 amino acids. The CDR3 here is CASSVTGSSYEQYF. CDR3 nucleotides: TGTGCCAGCAGTGTGACAGGGAGCTCCTACGAGCAGTACTTC.

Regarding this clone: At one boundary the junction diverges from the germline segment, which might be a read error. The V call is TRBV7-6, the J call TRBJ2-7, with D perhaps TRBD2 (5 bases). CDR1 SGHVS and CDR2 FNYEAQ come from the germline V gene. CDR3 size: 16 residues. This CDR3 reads CASGLASGRVPYEQYF. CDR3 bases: TGTGCCAGCGGCTTAGCGTCGGGTCGGGTCCCCTACGAGCAGTACTTC.

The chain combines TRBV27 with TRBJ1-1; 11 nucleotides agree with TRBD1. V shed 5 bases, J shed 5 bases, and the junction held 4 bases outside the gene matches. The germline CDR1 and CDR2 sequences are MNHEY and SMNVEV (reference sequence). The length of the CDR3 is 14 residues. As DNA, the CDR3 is TGTGCCAGCAGTCACGGACAGGGGGCGACTGAAGCTTTCTTT. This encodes CASSHGQGATEAFF.

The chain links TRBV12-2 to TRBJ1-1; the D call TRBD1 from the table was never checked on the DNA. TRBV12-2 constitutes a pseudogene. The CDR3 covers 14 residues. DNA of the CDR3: TGTGCAAGTCGCTTTCAGGGGGAAGAATCTGAAGCTTTCTTT. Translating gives CASRFQGEESEAFF.

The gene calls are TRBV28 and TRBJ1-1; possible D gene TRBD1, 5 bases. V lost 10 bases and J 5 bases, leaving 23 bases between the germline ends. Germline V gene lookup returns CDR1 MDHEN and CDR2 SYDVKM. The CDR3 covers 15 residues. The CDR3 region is CATLPRRLGLTEAFF. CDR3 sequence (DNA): TGTGCCACCCTCCCCAGACGTTTGGGGCTAACTGAAGCTTTCTTT.